This record looks at one T cell receptor beta chain sequence and its context. The source of the sample is a study of T cell changes during pregnancy in multiple sclerosis. Repertoires were generated with immunoSEQ multiplex PCR, while TCRdb's copy carries only in-frame clones and drops some. The table lists about 110,000 clones, roughly 90% of them singletons. The sequence derives from a female donor with multiple sclerosis, enrolled in a pregnancy study. The sequenced sample was peripheral blood, obtained in the third trimester of pregnancy.

CDR3 in DNA: TGTGCCAGCTCACCACCATCAGGGAACACTGAAGCTTTCTTT. Translating it yields CASSPPSGNTEAFF. V is TRBV18 and J is TRBJ1-1; D is ambiguous. From germline, CDR1 is KGHSH and CDR2 LQKENI. Trimming pared 0 bases from V and 1 base from J, leaving 6 bases between. The CDR3 is 14 residues long.